This TCR beta chain is from a study of blood T cell repertoires in COVID-19. The overall study: Samples came from the United States, Italy and Spain, spanning acute and convalescent COVID-19. From T cells, B-cell-depleted T cells, or PBMCs came the material, which was cDNA or gDNA.

In the authors' methods: Amplified reference gene primers provided the basis for estimating nucleated cell counts. Data came from immunoSEQ multiplex PCR; TCRdb stores just in-frame clones and leaves some out. Clone size and V and J calls were adopted from that table, with D and trimming inferred from the DNA. The table has nearly 350,000 clones, approximately 91% seen once. This CDR3 comprises 16 residues. Germline CDR1 SEHNR, CDR2 FQNEAQ (reference sequence). The V segment lost 8 bases and the J segment 4 bases; nucleotides outside the gene matches: 13. This sequence was found in a woman in her seventies with COVID-19, enrolled during active disease. The sequenced material came from peripheral blood. The chain combines TRBV7-9 with TRBJ1-2, with 10 bases aligning to TRBD1. CDR3 coding DNA: TGTGCCAGCGGACGACAGGGGGCTGAGGGTTCCTATGGCTACACCTTC. Translation gives CASGRQGAEGSYGYTF.